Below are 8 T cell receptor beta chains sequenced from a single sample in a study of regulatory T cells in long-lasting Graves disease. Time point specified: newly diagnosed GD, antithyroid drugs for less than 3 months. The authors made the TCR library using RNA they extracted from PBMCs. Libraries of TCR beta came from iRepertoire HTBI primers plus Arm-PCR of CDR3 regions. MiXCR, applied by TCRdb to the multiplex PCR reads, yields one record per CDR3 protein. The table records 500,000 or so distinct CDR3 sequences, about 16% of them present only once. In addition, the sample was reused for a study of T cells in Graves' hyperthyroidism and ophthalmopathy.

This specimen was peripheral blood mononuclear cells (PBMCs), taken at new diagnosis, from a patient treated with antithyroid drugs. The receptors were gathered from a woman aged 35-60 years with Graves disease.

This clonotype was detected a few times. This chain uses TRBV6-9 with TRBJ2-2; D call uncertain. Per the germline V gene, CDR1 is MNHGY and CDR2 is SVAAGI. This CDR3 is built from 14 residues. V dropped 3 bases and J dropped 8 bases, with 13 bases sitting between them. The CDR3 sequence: CASSYKLWSGELFF. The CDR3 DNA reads TGTGCCAGCAGTTACAAACTGTGGAGTGGGGAGCTGTTTTTT.

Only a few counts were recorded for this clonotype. CDR3 protein: CASTGGELFSYEQYF. The DNA of the CDR3 is TGCGCCAGTACAGGGGGCGAACTTTTCTCCTACGAGCAGTACTTC. V and J are TRBV5-1 and TRBJ2-7, with 9 bases fitting TRBD1. The junction had 9 bases not matched to a gene; V was cut back by 8 bases and J by 0 bases. Germline V gene data show CDR1 as SGHRS and CDR2 as YFSETQ. The CDR3 is 15 amino acids.

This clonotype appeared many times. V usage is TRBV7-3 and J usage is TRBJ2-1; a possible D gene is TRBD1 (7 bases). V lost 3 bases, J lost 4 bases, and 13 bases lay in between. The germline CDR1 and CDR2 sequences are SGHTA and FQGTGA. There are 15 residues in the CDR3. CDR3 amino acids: CASSLGQGGYNEQFF. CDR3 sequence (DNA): TGTGCCAGCAGCTTGGGGCAGGGGGGTTACAATGAGCAGTTCTTC. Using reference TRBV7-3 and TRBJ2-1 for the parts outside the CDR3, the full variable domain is GAGVSQTPSNKVTEKGKYVELRCDPISGHTALYWYRQSLGQGPEFLIYFQGTGAADDSGLPNDRFFAVRPEGSVSTLKIQRTERGDSAVYLCASSLGQGGYNEQFFGPGTRLTVL.

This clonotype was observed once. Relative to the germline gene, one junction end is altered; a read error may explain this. The CDR3 reads CAGSIGDRVWPQHF. The CDR3 DNA follows: TGTGCCGGTAGTATAGGGGACCGGGTCTGGCCCCAGCATTTT. This chain connects TRBV19 to TRBJ1-5; TRBD1 is a possible D gene (5 bases). The CDR3 is 14 residues long. Germline V gives CDR1 LNHDA, CDR2 SQIVND (reference sequence). The entire variable domain, with the rest obtained from reference TRBV19 and TRBJ1-5, is as follows: DGGITQSPKYLFRKEGQNVTLSCEQNLNHDAMYWYRQDPGQGLRLIYYSQIVNDFQKGDIAEGYSVSREKKESFPLTVTSAQKNPTAFYLCAGSIGDRVWPQHFGDGTRLSIL.

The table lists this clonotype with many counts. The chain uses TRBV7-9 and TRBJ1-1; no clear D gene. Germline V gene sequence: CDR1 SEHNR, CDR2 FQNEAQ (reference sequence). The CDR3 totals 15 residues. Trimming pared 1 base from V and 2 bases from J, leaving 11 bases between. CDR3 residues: CASSLVAHQNTEAFF. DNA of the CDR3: TGTGCCAGCAGCTTAGTGGCCCACCAAAACACTGAAGCTTTCTTT.

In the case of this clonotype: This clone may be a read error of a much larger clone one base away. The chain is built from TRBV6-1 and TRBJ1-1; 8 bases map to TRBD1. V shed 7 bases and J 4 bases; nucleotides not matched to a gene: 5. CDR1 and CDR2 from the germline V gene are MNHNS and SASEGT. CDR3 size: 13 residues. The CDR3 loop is CASTKTGGTEAFF. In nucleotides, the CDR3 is TGTGCCAGCACCAAAACAGGGGGCACTGAAGCTTTCTTT.

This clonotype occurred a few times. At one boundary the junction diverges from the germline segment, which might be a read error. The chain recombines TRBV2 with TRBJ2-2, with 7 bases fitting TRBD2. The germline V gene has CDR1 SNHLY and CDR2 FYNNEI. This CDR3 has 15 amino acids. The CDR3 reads CASNEPAGNTGEPFF. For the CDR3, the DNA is TGTGCCAGCAATGAACCAGCGGGGAACACCGGGGAGCCGTTTTTT.

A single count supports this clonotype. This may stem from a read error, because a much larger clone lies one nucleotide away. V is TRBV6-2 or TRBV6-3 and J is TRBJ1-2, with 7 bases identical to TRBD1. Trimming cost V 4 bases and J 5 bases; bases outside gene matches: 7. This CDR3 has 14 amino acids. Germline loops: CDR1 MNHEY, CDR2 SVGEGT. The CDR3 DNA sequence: TGTGCCAGCAGTTGGGCAGGGGGTTTATATGGCTACACCTTC. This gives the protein CASSWAGGLYGYTF.